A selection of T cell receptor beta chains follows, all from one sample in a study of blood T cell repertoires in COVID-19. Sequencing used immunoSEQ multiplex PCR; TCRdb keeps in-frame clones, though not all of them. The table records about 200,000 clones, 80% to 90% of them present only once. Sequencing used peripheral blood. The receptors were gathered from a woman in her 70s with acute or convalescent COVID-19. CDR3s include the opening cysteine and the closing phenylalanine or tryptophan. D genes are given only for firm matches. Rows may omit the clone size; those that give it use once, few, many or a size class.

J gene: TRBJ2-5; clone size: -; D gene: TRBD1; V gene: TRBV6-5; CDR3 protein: CASRGTAQETQYF; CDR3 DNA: TGTGCCAGCAGGGGGACAGCCCAAGAGACCCAGTACTTC
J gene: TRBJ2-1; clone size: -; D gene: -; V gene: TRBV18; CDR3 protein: CASSQASEYNEQFF; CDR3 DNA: TGTGCCAGCTCCCAAGCGTCGGAATACAATGAGCAGTTCTTC
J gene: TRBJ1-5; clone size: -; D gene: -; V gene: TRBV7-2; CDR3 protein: CASSLGRVFDQPQHF; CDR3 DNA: TGTGCCAGCAGCTTAGGCAGGGTTTTCGATCAGCCCCAGCATTTT
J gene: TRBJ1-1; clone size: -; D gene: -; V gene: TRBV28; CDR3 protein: CASRNREAFF; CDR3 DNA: TGTGCCAGCAGGAACCGGGAAGCTTTCTTT
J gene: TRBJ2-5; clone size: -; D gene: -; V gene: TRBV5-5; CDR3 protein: CASSLVPETQYF; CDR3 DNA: TGTGCCAGCAGCTTGGTTCCGGAGACCCAGTACTTC
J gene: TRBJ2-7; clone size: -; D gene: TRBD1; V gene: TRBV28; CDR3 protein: CASSLEGQGEHEQYF; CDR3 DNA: TGTGCCAGCAGTTTAGAGGGGCAGGGGGAACACGAGCAGTACTTC
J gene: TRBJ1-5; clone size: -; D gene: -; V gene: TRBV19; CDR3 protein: CASKWRARLPPPQHF; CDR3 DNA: TGTGCCAGTAAATGGAGGGCCAGACTCCCACCGCCCCAGCATTTT
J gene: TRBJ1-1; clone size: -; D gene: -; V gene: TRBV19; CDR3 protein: CASSIPGWNTEAFF; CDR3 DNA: TGTGCCAGTAGTATCCCGGGGTGGAACACTGAAGCTTTCTTT
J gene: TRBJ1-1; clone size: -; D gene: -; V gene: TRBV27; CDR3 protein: CASSPHPGRGGTEAFF; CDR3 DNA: TGTGCCAGCAGTCCCCACCCGGGGAGGGGCGGCACTGAAGCTTTCTTT
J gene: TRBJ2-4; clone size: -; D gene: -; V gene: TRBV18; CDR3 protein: CASSLDSKNIQYF; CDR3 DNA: TGTGCCAGCTCGCTCGACAGCAAAAACATTCAGTACTTC
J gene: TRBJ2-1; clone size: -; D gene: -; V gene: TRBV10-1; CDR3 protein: CASSPAGPFYNEQFF; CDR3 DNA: TGCGCCAGCAGCCCAGCGGGCCCATTCTACAATGAGCAGTTCTTC
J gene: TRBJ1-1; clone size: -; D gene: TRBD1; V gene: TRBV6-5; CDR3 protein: CASSSQGAHTEAFF; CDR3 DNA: TGTGCCAGCAGTTCTCAGGGGGCCCACACTGAAGCTTTCTTT
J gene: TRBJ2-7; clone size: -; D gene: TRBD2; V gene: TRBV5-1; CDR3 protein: CASSTSVPAYEQYF; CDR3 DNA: TGCGCCAGCAGCACTAGCGTCCCGGCCTACGAGCAGTACTTC
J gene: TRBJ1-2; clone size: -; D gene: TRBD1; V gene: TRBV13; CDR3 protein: CASSLRGLRNGYTF; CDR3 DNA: TGTGCCAGCAGCTTAAGGGGGCTGAGGAATGGCTACACCTTC
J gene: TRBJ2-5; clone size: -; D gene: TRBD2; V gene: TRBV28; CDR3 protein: CASSLPVAGSVKTQYF; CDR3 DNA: TGTGCCAGCAGTTTACCCGTAGCGGGATCGGTGAAGACCCAGTACTTC
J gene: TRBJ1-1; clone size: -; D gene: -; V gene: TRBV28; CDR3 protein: CASTPGLYTEAFF; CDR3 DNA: TGTGCCAGCACTCCCGGACTGTACACTGAAGCTTTCTTT
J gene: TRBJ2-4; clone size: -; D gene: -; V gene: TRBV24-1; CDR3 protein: CATSDGGAKNIQYF; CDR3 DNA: TGTGCCACCAGTGACGGGGGAGCCAAAAACATTCAGTACTTC
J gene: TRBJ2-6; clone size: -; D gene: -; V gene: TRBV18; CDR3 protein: CASSPGLSSGANVLTF; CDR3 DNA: TGTGCCAGCTCTCCTGGACTGAGCTCTGGGGCCAACGTCCTGACTTTC
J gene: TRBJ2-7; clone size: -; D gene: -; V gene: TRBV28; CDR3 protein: CASLTPGGLYEQYF; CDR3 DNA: TGTGCCAGTTTAACCCCCGGCGGGCTCTACGAGCAGTACTTC
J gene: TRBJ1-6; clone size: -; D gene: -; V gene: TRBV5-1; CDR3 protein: CASSLSSGKVNSPLHF; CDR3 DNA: TGCGCCAGCAGTTTGAGCTCGGGGAAAGTCAATTCACCCCTCCACTTT
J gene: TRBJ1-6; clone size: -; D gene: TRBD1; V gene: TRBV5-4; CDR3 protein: CASSLGQGDSPLHF; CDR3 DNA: TGTGCCAGCAGCTTGGGACAGGGCGATTCACCCCTCCACTTT
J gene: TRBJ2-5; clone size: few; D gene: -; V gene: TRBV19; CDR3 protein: CASSIRVQETQYF; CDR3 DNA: TGTGCCAGTAGTATACGAGTCCAAGAGACCCAGTACTTC
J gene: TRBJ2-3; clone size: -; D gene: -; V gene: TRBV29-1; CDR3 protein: CSVGLQDTQYF; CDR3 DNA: TGCAGCGTCGGACTCCAAGATACGCAGTATTTT
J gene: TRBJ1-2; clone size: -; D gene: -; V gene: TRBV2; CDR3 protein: CASSEAWGVEYGYTF; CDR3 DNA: TGTGCCAGCAGTGAAGCGTGGGGGGTAGAGTATGGCTACACCTTC
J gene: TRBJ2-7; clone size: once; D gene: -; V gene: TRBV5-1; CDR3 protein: CASSPTSGDYEQYF; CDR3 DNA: TGCGCCAGCAGCCCGACCAGCGGAGATTACGAGCAGTACTTC
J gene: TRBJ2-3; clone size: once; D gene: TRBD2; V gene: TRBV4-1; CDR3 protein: CASRERDYTHGTQYF; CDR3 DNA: TGCGCCAGCAGGGAGAGGGACTACACCCACGGTACGCAGTATTTT
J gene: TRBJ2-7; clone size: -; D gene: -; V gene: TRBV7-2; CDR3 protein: CASSLALLGGAYEQYF; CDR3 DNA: TGTGCCAGCAGCTTAGCGCTGCTGGGCGGGGCCTACGAGCAGTACTTC
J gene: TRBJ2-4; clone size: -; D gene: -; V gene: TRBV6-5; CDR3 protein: CASSYSSGLAKNIQYF; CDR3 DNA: TGTGCCAGCAGTTACTCAAGCGGACTAGCCAAAAACATTCAGTACTTC
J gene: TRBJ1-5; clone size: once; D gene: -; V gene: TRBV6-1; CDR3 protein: CASSEGSYQPQHF; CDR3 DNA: TGTGCCAGCAGTGAGGGCAGCTATCAGCCCCAGCATTTT
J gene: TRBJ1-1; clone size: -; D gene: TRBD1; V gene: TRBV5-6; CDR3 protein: CASSLTGAEAFF; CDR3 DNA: TGTGCCAGCAGCCTTACAGGGGCTGAAGCTTTCTTT
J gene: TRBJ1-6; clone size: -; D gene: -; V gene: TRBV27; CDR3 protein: CASSFRDSPLHF; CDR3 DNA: TGTGCCAGCAGTTTCAGGGATTCACCCCTCCACTTT
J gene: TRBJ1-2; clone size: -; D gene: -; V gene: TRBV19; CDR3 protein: CASSVTVGVINYGYTF; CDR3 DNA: TGTGCCAGTAGTGTAACAGTGGGCGTAATTAACTATGGCTACACCTTC
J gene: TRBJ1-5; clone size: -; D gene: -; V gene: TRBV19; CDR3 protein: CASAIAGSNQPQHF; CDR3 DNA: TGTGCCTCTGCGATAGCAGGGAGCAATCAGCCCCAGCATTTT
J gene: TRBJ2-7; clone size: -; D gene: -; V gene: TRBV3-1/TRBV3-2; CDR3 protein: CASSQYKTYEQYF; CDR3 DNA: TGTGCCAGCAGCCAGTACAAGACCTACGAGCAGTACTTC
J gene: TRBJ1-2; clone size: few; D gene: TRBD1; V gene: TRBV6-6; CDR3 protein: CASSYEGARGYTF; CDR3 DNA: TGTGCCAGCAGTTACGAGGGGGCGCGAGGCTACACCTTC
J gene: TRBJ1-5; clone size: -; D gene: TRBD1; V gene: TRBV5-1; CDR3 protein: CASSLLGQGDQPQHF; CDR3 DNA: TGCGCCAGCAGCTTGTTGGGACAGGGAGATCAGCCCCAGCATTTT
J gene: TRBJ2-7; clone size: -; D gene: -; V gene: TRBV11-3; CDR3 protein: CASSLGQALYEQYF; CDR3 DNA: TGTGCCAGCAGCTTAGGACAGGCCCTCTACGAGCAGTACTTC
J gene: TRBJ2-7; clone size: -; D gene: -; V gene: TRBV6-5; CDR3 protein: CASSLDPTSNEQYF; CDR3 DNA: TGTGCCAGCAGTTTGGATCCGACTAGTAACGAGCAGTACTTC
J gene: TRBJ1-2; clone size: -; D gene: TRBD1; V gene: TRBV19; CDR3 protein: CASSIGTGRYGYTF; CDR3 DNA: TGTGCCAGTAGTATAGGGACAGGGAGGTATGGCTACACCTTC
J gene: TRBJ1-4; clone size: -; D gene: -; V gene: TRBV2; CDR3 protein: CASSADLGAEKLFF; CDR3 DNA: TGTGCCAGCAGCGCAGACCTGGGAGCTGAAAAACTGTTTTTT
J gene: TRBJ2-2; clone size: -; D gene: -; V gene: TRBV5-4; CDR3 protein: CASSFQGRNTGELFF; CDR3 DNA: TGTGCCAGCAGCTTCCAGGGTCGAAACACCGGGGAGCTGTTTTTT
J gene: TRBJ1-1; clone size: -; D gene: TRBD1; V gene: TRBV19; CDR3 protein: CASIDLQGGTEAFF; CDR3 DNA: TGTGCCAGTATCGATCTACAGGGGGGTACTGAAGCTTTCTTT
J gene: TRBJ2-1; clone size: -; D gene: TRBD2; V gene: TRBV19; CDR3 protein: CASSIARGLAGKRYNEQFF; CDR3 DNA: TGTGCCAGTAGTATAGCCCGGGGACTAGCGGGCAAACGCTACAATGAGCAGTTCTTC
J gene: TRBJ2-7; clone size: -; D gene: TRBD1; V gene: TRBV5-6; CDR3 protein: CASRIDRVPYEQYF; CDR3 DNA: TGTGCCAGCAGGATAGACAGGGTCCCCTACGAGCAGTACTTC